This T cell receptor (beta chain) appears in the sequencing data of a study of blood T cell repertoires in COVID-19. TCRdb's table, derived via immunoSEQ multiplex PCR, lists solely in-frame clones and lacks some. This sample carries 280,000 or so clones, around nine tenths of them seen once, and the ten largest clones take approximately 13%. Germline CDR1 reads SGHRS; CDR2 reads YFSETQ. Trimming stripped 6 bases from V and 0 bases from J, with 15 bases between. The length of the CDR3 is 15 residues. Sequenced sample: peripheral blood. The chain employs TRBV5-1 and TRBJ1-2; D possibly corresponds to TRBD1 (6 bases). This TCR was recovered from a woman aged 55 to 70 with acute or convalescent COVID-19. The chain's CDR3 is CASKPQQGANYGYTF. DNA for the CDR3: TGCGCCAGCAAGCCACAACAGGGAGCTAACTATGGCTACACCTTC.